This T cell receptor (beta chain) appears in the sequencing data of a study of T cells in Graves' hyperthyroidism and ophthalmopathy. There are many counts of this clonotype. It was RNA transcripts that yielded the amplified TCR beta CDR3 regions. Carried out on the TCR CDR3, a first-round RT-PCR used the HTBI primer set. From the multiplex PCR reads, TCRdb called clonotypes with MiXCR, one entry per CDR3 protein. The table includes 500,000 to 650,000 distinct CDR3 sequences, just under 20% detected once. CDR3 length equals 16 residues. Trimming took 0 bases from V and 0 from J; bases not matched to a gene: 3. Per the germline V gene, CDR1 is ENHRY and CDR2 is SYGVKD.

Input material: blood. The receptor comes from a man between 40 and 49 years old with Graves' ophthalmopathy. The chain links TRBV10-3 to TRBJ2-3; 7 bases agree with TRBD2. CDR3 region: CAISESRGISTDTQYF. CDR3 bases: TGTGCCATCAGTGAGTCGCGGGGGATTAGCACAGATACGCAGTATTTT.